Sequencing of this TCR beta chain was carried out in a study of OX40 agonist ivuxolimab in advanced cancers. The wider study: A diagnosis of hepatocellular carcinoma, melanoma, renal cell or head and neck cancer was present in dose-escalation patients. Partial responses were achieved by three patients: one hepatocellular carcinoma, two cutaneous melanoma. Notes on the study in general: In a subset of nonresponders, normalized T-cell clonal expansion was also low.

TCRdb's table, derived via immunoSEQ multiplex PCR, lists solely in-frame clones and lacks some. Of around 76,000 clones in the sample, approximately 80% were seen once. CDR1 and CDR2 (germline): SGHRS, YFSETQ. The CDR3 consists of 14 residues. V lost 7 bases and J lost 6, with 17 bases in between. Concerning this clone: Its target is unknown.

Material: CD4+ or CD8+ T cells sorted from blood, obtained in a trial of the OX40 agonist ivuxolimab. J is TRBJ2-1 and V is TRBV5-1; D may be TRBD1 (5 bases). The TCR comes from an adult with an advanced solid tumor such as melanoma, head and neck, liver or kidney cancer. The chain's CDR3 is CASSQGSLGNEQFF. DNA for the CDR3: TGCGCCAGCTCCCAGGGCAGCCTTGGCAATGAGCAGTTCTTC.